This T cell receptor (beta chain) was identified in a study of regulatory T cells in long-lasting Graves disease. iRepertoire HTBI primers and Arm-PCR of CDR3 regions built TCR beta libraries. MiXCR, run by TCRdb on the multiplex PCR reads, gives a single entry per CDR3 protein. The data contain some 300,000 distinct CDR3 sequences, approximately 20% of them singletons. Whole-study results and caveats: Researchers examined only peripheral blood and not thyroid tissue.

The time point: persistent/refractory GD, antithyroid drugs over 5 years with positive TRAb. There was RNA extracted from PBMCs, and the TCR library was made from it. This clonotype appeared many times. Antigen: not known. The germline CDR1 and CDR2 sequences are MDHEN and SYDVKM. The V end was cut by 4 bases, the J end by 8 bases, with 18 bases between. The CDR3 is 15 amino acids. The J gene is TRBJ1-5, the V gene TRBV28, with D uncertain. Sample: peripheral blood mononuclear cells (PBMCs), taken when the disease was refractory, from a patient treated with antithyroid drugs. The receptor was derived from a female donor with Graves disease. The chain's CDR3 is CASSSSLGLGEPQHF. The DNA of the CDR3 is TGTGCCAGCAGTTCCTCTTTAGGGCTGGGAGAGCCCCAGCATTTT. The full variable domain, in which reference TRBV28 and TRBJ1-5 provide the parts outside the CDR3, is DVKVTQSSRYLVKRTGEKVFLECVQDMDHENMFWYRQDPGLGLRLIYFSYDVKMKEKGDIPEGYSVSREKKERFSLILESASTNQTSMYLCASSSSLGLGEPQHFGDGTRLSIL.